This entry features one T cell receptor beta chain sequence. In the original analysis: Estimates of nucleated cell counts were drawn from the amplification of reference gene primers. Here immunoSEQ multiplex PCR was the method, and the copy in TCRdb shows in-frame clones only, minus some. V, J and clone size are taken as reported in that table, and D and trimming were inferred from the DNA itself. The sample has about 480,000 clones, more than 75% seen once. The germline V gene has CDR1 SGHVS and CDR2 FQNEAQ. Trimming cost V 1 base and J 3 bases, with 6 bases left between them. The length of the CDR3 is 13 residues. This record comes from a study of blood T cell repertoires in COVID-19. Across the whole study: Samples taken during acute and convalescent COVID-19 were collected in the United States, Italy and Spain.

Study members were between roughly 18 and 100 years old and lived in 24 US regions. Grouping used clinical history reported by participants in a survey and questionnaire. This receptor was obtained from a woman aged 35 to 49 who had recovered from COVID-19. J is TRBJ1-2 and V is TRBV7-8; D is uncertain. Sequencing was carried out using PBMCs or T cells enriched from blood (not recorded which). Written as DNA, the CDR3 is TGTGCCAGCAGCTTAGAGCGAGACTATGGCTACACCTTC. It specifies CASSLERDYGYTF.